The present T cell receptor beta chain was sequenced within a study of shared clonotypes between healthy human individuals. Study-wide points: Larger estimated richness was generally recorded for naive subsets relative to memory subsets. Tissues were not sampled, only blood, and their repertoires likely differ.

Per germline, CDR1 LNHDA and CDR2 SQIVND (reference sequence). V lost 6 bases and J lost 6, with 15 bases in between. The CDR3 is made up of 13 amino acids. Method: immunoSEQ multiplex PCR; TCRdb's copy keeps in-frame clones and lacks some. The sample contains some 500,000 clones, 95% to 97% of which appear only once. Details on this clone: The antigen remains undetermined.

What was sequenced was naive CD4+ T cells sorted from blood. The subset: CD45RA+ positively selected. The clonotype originates from a woman aged 25 to 39 in good health. V gene TRBV19 combines with J gene TRBJ2-7; D is possibly TRBD2 (5 bases). The CDR3 region is CASRAGTLSEQYF. Here the CDR3 DNA reads TGTGCCAGTAGGGCGGGCACGCTCAGCGAGCAGTACTTC. Together with reference TRBV19 and TRBJ2-7, the CDR3 gives the full variable domain: DGGITQSPKYLFRKEGQNVTLSCEQNLNHDAMYWYRQDPGQGLRLIYYSQIVNDFQKGDIAEGYSVSREKKESFPLTVTSAQKNPTAFYLCASRAGTLSEQYFGPGTRLTVT.